This record concerns one T cell receptor (beta chain) sequence. This clonotype was counted many times. No cognate antigen has been identified for it. Per-nucleotide qualities are absent, and no much larger clonotype sits a single base away. This sample was included in a study of regulatory T cells in long-lasting Graves disease (dated by TCRdb to the early 2020s). Looking at the study overall: In the newly diagnosed Graves' disease group, patients had been taking antithyroid drugs for less than 3 months. Patients with persistent Graves' disease were compared with patients with newly diagnosed Graves' disease using TCR sequencing and RNA sequencing of peripheral blood. The study was registered as a clinical trial and conducted in China. A total of about 33 samples underwent TCR sequencing, from about 13 patients with persistent Graves' disease and 20 or so patients with newly diagnosed Graves' disease.

The germline V gene sets CDR1 to SNHLY and CDR2 to FYNNEI. Including cysteine and phenylalanine, the CDR3 has 15 amino acids. Only the CDR3 part of the read is kept: 45 bases, read in frame from the first base. At the junction V is shortened by 8 bases and J by 5 bases; bases outside the gene matches: 8. Libraries were built with multiplex PCR. Sequencing used an Illumina HiSeq 4000. CDR3 regions were amplified by Arm-PCR with iRepertoire HTBI primers to construct TCR beta libraries. Before sequencing, the PCR products underwent gel purification. The original methods were these. Gene usage analysis of CDR3 amino acid clonotypes used the approximately 62 TRBV and 14 TRBJ segments found across samples. Filtered high-quality paired reads were merged into contigs using COPE and FqMerger. BLAST was used to align contigs to IMGT TRBV, TRBD and TRBJ reference genes, and CDR3 was defined according to IMGT. Any clonotype with a frequency above 0.1% was counted as a highly expanded clone. Repertoire diversity was measured by Shannon entropy, and V-J evenness by the Gini coefficient. A clonotype found in more than one individual was treated as public. Starting from the raw public reads, TCRdb applied fastp trimming at Q25, assembled clones with MiXCR and retained in-frame beta chains. Rows merge per CDR3 protein into single entries with the most common DNA and genes. These V and J calls originate from TCRdb's pipeline instead of the authors' own analysis. This sample holds more than 400,000 distinct CDR3 sequences; 16% were observed only once. Around 11% of the sample is taken by the ten largest.

The time point label on this specimen signifies: newly diagnosed GD, antithyroid drugs for less than 3 months. For both TCR sequencing and RNA sequencing, RNA was extracted from PBMCs using TRIzol. The diagnosis of Graves' disease followed American Thyroid Association guidelines. The patients came from an endocrinology department in Xi'an, China. Each patient gave about 8.1 milliliters of peripheral blood, collected in an EDTA anticoagulant tube. Ficoll Paque Plus density gradient separation was used to isolate PBMCs, and no further T cell sorting was performed. An Agilent 2100 Bioanalyzer and agarose gel were used to check RNA quality, and a NanoDrop 2000 was used to measure RNA concentration. Results and caveats for the whole study, not just this receptor: The study examined only peripheral blood because the primary lesion, thyroid tissue, could not be accessed. Patients with persistent disease shared more public clonotypes (about 2,500) than newly diagnosed patients did (approximately 990). Only the TCR beta chain was sequenced and analyzed. The small sample size was acknowledged by the authors as a limitation that may reduce accuracy. Persistent Graves' disease patients showed lower TCR Shannon entropy and fewer highly expanded clones than newly diagnosed patients, suggesting clonal expansion. Preferential use of TRBV28, TRBJ1-2 and TRBJ2-5 was observed in persistent disease, whereas TRBV20-1 and TRBJ2-1 were favored in newly diagnosed disease.

The sample also formed part of further work on T cells in Graves' hyperthyroidism and ophthalmopathy. Looking at the second paper: Stable Graves' hyperthyroidism was defined as no progression to ophthalmopathy during 18 months of follow-up. Hyperthyroidism patients were newly diagnosed, with disease duration under 2 months, and aged 18 to 65 years. Patients with uncontrolled infections, other autoimmune diseases, pregnancy or lactation were excluded. Diagnoses were based on clinical symptoms, serum thyroxine and TRAb, thyroid ultrasound and orbital computed tomography. The first round of RT-PCR for the TCR CDR3 was performed with the HTBI primer set and the Qiagen OneStep RT-PCR kit. Most expanded thyroid clonotypes (frequency above 0.001) were also detected in blood, suggesting blood repertoires may reflect thyroid immune responses. In cross-validation, a model built on a 13 V-J signature told ophthalmopathy apart from stable hyperthyroidism with approximately 90% sensitivity and around 84% specificity, and in testing the same model reached 80%/75%. In validation, progression to ophthalmopathy was predicted by the model with 70.59% sensitivity and nearly 75% specificity, a median of about 6 months before onset. To identify distinguishing TCR V-J signatures, a discovery cohort of around 100 patients was used, comprising 43 with Graves' ophthalmopathy and 57 with stable Graves' hyperthyroidism. Whether ophthalmopathy could be predicted prospectively was tested in an independent validation cohort made up of approximately 19 hyperthyroidism patients plus 17 patients who later progressed to ophthalmopathy. For training and testing, the 110 or so patients in the discovery cohort were randomly divided in a 7:3 ratio. In addition, the study compared T-cell repertoires in thyroid tissue and in blood from roughly six Graves' hyperthyroidism patients. After blood sampling, hyperthyroidism patients were treated with methimazole at a starting dose of 30 mg daily, and ophthalmopathy patients were treated with high-dose intravenous methylprednisolone. Libraries were constructed in a second round of multiplex PCR, after which size selection and purification were carried out. Paired-end sequencing of the libraries was performed with 100 bp reads on an Illumina HiSeq2000. SOAPnuke was used to process the raw data, removing reads that contained adapters or uncalled bases, had a mean Phred below 15, or lacked an exact match to the constant primer or identifier. COPE v1.2.5 was used to merge the high-quality paired reads, and each unique nucleotide sequence was defined as a clonotype. MiTCR v1.1 was used to align clonotypes to the IMGT TRBV, TRBD and TRBJ reference segments. Only V-J combinations with frequency above 0.0001, covering 99% to 99.2% of repertoires, were analysed. The TCS score was defined as F50 (clonal expansion) divided by E x V (chaos), with BLOSUM62-based TCRdist calculated between CDR3 peptides within each V-J. Welch's t-statistics and random forest reduced around 520 V-J features to about 12, which were used in a naive Bayes classifier (R e1071). No statistical method was used to set the sample size in advance, and investigators knew the group allocation. TCR Vbeta CDR3 sequencing of around 130 peripheral blood samples (over 40 ophthalmopathy, 75 or so hyperthyroidism and 17 progressor patients) is reported in the paper.

This receptor chain uses TRBV2 and TRBJ1-4; a stretch of 10 junction bases matches TRBD1. The input for sequencing was peripheral blood mononuclear cells (PBMCs), taken at new diagnosis, from a patient treated with antithyroid drugs. This receptor was identified in a woman younger than 45 with Graves disease. Donor details come from another sample of the same person, matched by shared clones. The DNA reads TGTGCCAGCGCATCGGGGACAGGGGTGAATGAAAAACTGTTTTTT. Protein translation: CASASGTGVNEKLFF.